A single T cell receptor (beta chain) is shown here with its context. In germline, CDR1 is KGHSH, CDR2 LQKENI. The V gene lost 2 bases and the J gene lost 0 bases, with 6 bases spanning the gap. This CDR3 has 14 residues. The assay received all extracted DNA from sorted CD8+ subsets. The method was immunoSEQ multiplex PCR; TCRdb's version includes in-frame clones alone and lacks a portion of them. The profile shows 3,500 or so clones, around 97% of them singletons. The time point: pre-treatment baseline. The data derive from a study of blood T cell dynamics during melanoma immunotherapy. The clonotype originates from a human donor with melanoma. Sequenced here: effector memory CD8+ T cells from blood, sampled from a patient treated with checkpoint blockade. The J gene is TRBJ2-3, the V gene TRBV18; D ambiguous. DNA of the CDR3: TGTGCCAGCTCACCAGGATACAGCACAGATACGCAGTATTTT. Amino acids: CASSPGYSTDTQYF.